Many counts were recorded for the clone carrying this TCR beta chain. As yet, its antigen is unknown. These data originate in a study of cytomegalovirus exposure and HLA in healthy donors. Notes on the study in general: Trimming of TCR beta V- and J-genes showed a link, identified in a later analysis, to a missense DCLRE1C variant.

The CDR3 runs to 15 residues. The V gene lost 2 bases and the J gene lost 4 bases, with 11 bases spanning the gap. The V gene's germline CDR1 is MGHRA and CDR2 YSYEKL. PCR involved 60 Vbeta and 13 Jbeta primers. Generated by immunoSEQ multiplex PCR, the TCRdb table keeps only in-frame clones and is missing some. Here the sample spans 75,000 to 100,000 clones, roughly 80% being singletons. The sequenced material came from PBMCs. The V gene is TRBV4-1, the J gene TRBJ2-2, with D possibly TRBD2 on 6 matching bases. The TCR originated in a man between 40 and 49 years old in good health and CMV-seronegative. The CDR3 region has the DNA TGCGCCAGCAGCCAAAGTGCGGGACTCACCGGGGAGCTGTTTTTT. Translation: CASSQSAGLTGELFF.